This TCR beta chain was captured by sequencing in a study of blood T cell repertoires in COVID-19. Study information: Sources were T cells, B-cell-depleted T cells, or PBMCs; the material itself was cDNA or gDNA.

The CDR3 has 20 amino acids. Trimming removed 5 bases from V and 0 bases from J; junction bases left unmatched: 19. The germline CDR1 and CDR2 sequences are MDHEN and SYDVKM. This clone was seen a handful of times. The repertoire was sequenced with immunoSEQ multiplex PCR; TCRdb's copy has only in-frame clones and lacks some. The data show 85,000 to 100,000 clones, just over 85% seen once. Sequenced: peripheral blood. The receptor's source is a woman aged 55-70 years in a cohort sampled during active or convalescent COVID-19. The V call is TRBV28, the J call TRBJ1-3, with 7 nucleotides matching TRBD1. The CDR3 is CASSGPRGTVSQFSGNTIYF. CDR3 in DNA: TGTGCCAGCAGTGGGCCCCGAGGGACAGTGAGCCAATTCTCTGGAAACACCATATATTTT.